These 19 T cell receptor beta chains came from one sample sequenced in a study of OX40 agonist ivuxolimab in advanced cancers. The data were produced by immunoSEQ multiplex PCR, yet TCRdb's version contains in-frame clones alone and is incomplete. The repertoire holds 30,000 to 40,000 clones, with roughly 87% as singletons. The sample consisted of CD4+ or CD8+ T cells sorted from blood, taken in a trial of the OX40 agonist ivuxolimab. These receptors originate from an adult with an advanced solid tumor such as melanoma, head and neck, liver or kidney cancer.

V is TRBV7-9 and J is TRBJ2-5, with D tentatively TRBD1 or TRBD2 (5 bases each). This CDR3 has 17 residues. The V gene's germline CDR1 is SEHNR and CDR2 FQNEAQ (reference sequence). The V end was cut by 0 bases, the J end by 4 bases, with 18 bases between. The CDR3 DNA sequence: TGTGCCAGCAGCTTAGCGGGACCTACGAGGATATCAGAGACCCAGTACTTC. The encoded protein is CASSLAGPTRISETQYF. Looking up the rest from reference TRBV7-9 and TRBJ2-5 gives the full variable domain: DTGVSQNPRHKITKRGQNVTFRCDPISEHNRLYWYRQTLGQGPEFLTYFQNEAQLEKSRLLSDRFSAERPKGSFSTLEIQRTEQGDSAMYLCASSLAGPTRISETQYFGPGTRLLVL.

The genes are TRBV28 and TRBJ1-5; 7 bases fit TRBD1. This CDR3 has 16 amino acids. Germline loops: CDR1 MDHEN, CDR2 SYDVKM. The J segment lost 4 bases and the V segment lost 3 bases, leaving 9 bases of the junction unmatched. The DNA for the CDR3 is TGTGCCAGCAGTTTGTGGGCCCGGGACAGTAATCAGCCCCAGCATTTT. This codes for CASSLWARDSNQPQHF.

The chain links TRBV6-5 to TRBJ1-2, with D hard to call. Germline CDR1 is MNHEY and CDR2 is SVGAGI. The CDR3 totals 15 residues. Trimming shortened V by 6 bases and J by 2 bases, and 16 bases separated the two germline ends. CDR3 region: CASSPGPRGNYGYTF. The CDR3 DNA is TGTGCCAGCAGCCCCGGGCCTCGAGGGAACTATGGCTACACCTTC.

The chain couples TRBV19 to TRBJ1-5, with a possible D match to TRBD1 (5 bases). Germline V gene sequence: CDR1 LNHDA, CDR2 SQIVND (reference sequence). The V and J ends lost 6 bases and 3 bases respectively, with 12 bases between them. The CDR3 spans 14 residues. The CDR3 loop is CASSRGAANQPQHF. CDR3 DNA: TGTGCCAGTAGCCGAGGGGCGGCCAATCAGCCCCAGCATTTT.

The J gene is TRBJ2-2, the V gene TRBV5-8; possible D gene TRBD1, 5 bases. The CDR3 is 14 amino acids. The V gene lost 0 bases and the J gene lost 7 bases, with 10 bases spanning the gap. Germline V CDR1 and CDR2: SGHTS, YDEGEE. Here the CDR3 reads CASSLGPRGGELFF. CDR3 sequence (DNA): TGTGCCAGCAGCTTGGGACCTAGGGGCGGGGAGCTGTTTTTT.

The rearrangement links TRBV4-2 to TRBJ2-5; D is ambiguous. Trimming left V 0 bases short and J 5 bases short, with 10 bases between. The CDR3 is 14 residues long. Looked up from germline, CDR1 is LGHNA and CDR2 is YNFKEQ. CDR3 in amino acids: CASSQEAAVETQYF. DNA of the CDR3: TGTGCCAGCAGCCAAGAGGCCGCGGTGGAGACCCAGTACTTC.

This chain links TRBV4-2 with TRBJ2-5; D unclear. The CDR3 spans 14 residues. Germline CDR1 and CDR2: LGHNA and YNFKEQ. Between the trimmed V and J ends, which lost 0 bases and 2 bases, there was a span of 7 bases. CDR3 amino acids: CASSQEAGQETQYF. Here the CDR3 DNA reads TGTGCCAGCAGCCAAGAAGCCGGACAAGAGACCCAGTACTTC.

The rearrangement uses TRBV4-2 and TRBJ1-6; D uncertain. The V gene's germline CDR1 is LGHNA and CDR2 YNFKEQ. The CDR3 contains 18 residues. Deletions cut 0 bases from V and 1 base from J, with 13 bases between. CDR3 amino acids: CASSQESYRQSYNSPLHF. The DNA of the CDR3 is TGTGCCAGCAGCCAAGAATCGTATCGGCAGTCCTATAATTCACCCCTCCACTTT.

This sequence joins TRBV7-9 and TRBJ2-5; perhaps D is TRBD1 or TRBD2 (5 bases each). The J call may not be correct, given that the DNA end is closer to TRBJ2-7. In germline, CDR1 is SEHNR, CDR2 FQNEAQ (reference sequence). CDR3 length: 15 amino acids. The CDR3 coding sequence is TGTGCCAGCAGCTATATTTCGGGGCCCGGCTACGAGCAGTACTTC. This gives the protein CASSYISGPGYEQYF.

The chain is built from TRBV6-6 and TRBJ1-4; D gene ambiguous. V dropped 6 bases and J dropped 8 bases, with 13 bases sitting between them. Germline V gene lookup returns CDR1 MNHNY and CDR2 SVGAGI (reference sequence). This CDR3 has 13 amino acids. CDR3 amino acids: CASSEVGGEKLFF. The CDR3 region has the DNA TGTGCCAGCAGCGAAGTAGGCGGGGAAAAACTGTTTTTT.

The rearrangement uses TRBV11-2 and TRBJ2-1; 7 nucleotides match TRBD1. This CDR3 has 15 residues. Germline CDR1 is SGHAT and CDR2 is FQNNGV. V lost 3 bases and J lost 2; bases outside the gene matches: 4. CDR3 sequence: CASSLGDRAYNEQFF. As DNA, the CDR3 is TGTGCCAGCAGCTTGGGAGACAGGGCCTACAATGAGCAGTTCTTC.

This chain links TRBV5-6 with TRBJ2-2; no firm D call. V was cut by 0 bases and J by 3 bases, with 12 bases left in between. The CDR3 sequence is 16 residues long. Germline CDR1 and CDR2: SGHDT and YYEEEE. Written as DNA, the CDR3 is TGTGCCAGCAGCTTGGCCCGTCTAGTGGACACCGGGGAGCTGTTTTTT. It specifies CASSLARLVDTGELFF.

The V call is TRBV4-3, the J call TRBJ2-1; D may be TRBD1 (5 bases). The CDR3 runs 13 residues. The germline gives CDR1 LGHNA, CDR2 YSLEER. Trimming took 1 base from V and 4 from J, leaving 5 bases between them. The CDR3 reads CASSQGQYNEQFF. Written as DNA, the CDR3 is TGCGCCAGCAGCCAAGGACAGTACAATGAGCAGTTCTTC.

This clone was counted a single time. In DNA form, the CDR3 reads TGTGCCAGTACCACAGACGGCCTTAGCAATCAGCCCCAGCATTTT. This sequence encodes CASTTDGLSNQPQHF. This chain joins TRBV19 and TRBJ1-5; D is uncertain. The germline V gene encodes CDR1 LNHDA and CDR2 SQIVND (reference sequence). The CDR3 loop spans 15 amino acids. V lost 7 bases, J lost 0 bases, and 13 bases lay in between.

This clone was observed once. The chain carries TRBV28 and TRBJ2-7; no clear D. Germline V CDR1 and CDR2: MDHEN, SYDVKM. This CDR3 region has 12 residues. V lost 6 bases to trimming and J lost 3 bases, with 9 bases between them. CDR3 region: CASRGNVYEQYF. CDR3 sequence (DNA): TGTGCCAGCAGGGGGAATGTCTACGAGCAGTACTTC.

This sequence joins TRBV29-1 and TRBJ2-1; no reliable D call. Germline loops: CDR1 SQVTM, CDR2 ANQGSEA. The CDR3 runs to 14 residues. Trimming shortened V by 3 bases and J by 1 base, and 10 bases separated the two germline ends. DNA for the CDR3: TGCAGCGTTGAGGGCCGCGAGTCCTACAATGAGCAGTTCTTC. Encoded protein: CSVEGRESYNEQFF.

The chain couples TRBV4-1 to TRBJ1-2; D is unclear. CDR3 length: 18 residues. Germline assignment: CDR1 MGHRA and CDR2 YSYEKL. V was pared by 4 bases and J by 6 bases, with 27 bases between. The CDR3 loop is CASSPESLTGPYIDGYTF. DNA of the CDR3: TGCGCCAGCAGCCCGGAATCCCTGACGGGCCCATATATAGATGGCTACACCTTC.

The table lists this clone with a count of one. V gene TRBV6-5 combines with J gene TRBJ2-7; no firm D call. CDR1 and CDR2 from the germline V gene are MNHEY and SVGAGI. The CDR3 is 15 amino acids. Trimming removed 4 bases at V and 1 base at J, with 14 bases between. The CDR3 region has the DNA TGTGCCAGCAGTTTGGCTGGGATCGATTCCTACGAGCAGTACTTC. Its translation: CASSLAGIDSYEQYF.

The genes are TRBV27 and TRBJ2-3; 8 bases are shared with TRBD2. In germline, CDR1 is MNHEY, CDR2 SMNVEV (reference sequence). The trim removed 5 bases at V and 5 bases at J, leaving 9 bases unmatched. This CDR3 contains 15 residues. The CDR3 protein is CASSRTGGVGDTQYF. CDR3 bases: TGTGCCAGCAGTCGTACCGGGGGGGTGGGAGATACGCAGTATTTT.